Here is one TCR beta chain with its context. The target antigen is unknown. This entry comes from a study of cytomegalovirus exposure and HLA in healthy donors. Findings and caveats of the study: Reports described diagnosis of cytomegalovirus status by the classifier as highly specific and sensitive. The study recorded 164 TCR beta chains that were cytomegalovirus-associated.

Libraries were prepared by immunoSEQ multiplex PCR; TCRdb keeps only in-frame clonotypes and omits some of them. Of around 60,000 clones listed, about 91% are singletons. V was shortened by 0 bases and J by 6 bases, with 12 bases between the two germline ends. The CDR3 is 14 residues long. Germline assignment: CDR1 SGHRS and CDR2 YFSETQ. This chain joins TRBV5-1 and TRBJ1-1; weak D call: TRBD1 (6 bases). The sequenced sample consisted of PBMCs. The receptor was isolated from a woman under 30 in good health and CMV-seronegative. CDR3 sequence (DNA): TGCGCCAGCAGCTTGGGACAGGTGGTCGCTGAAGCTTTCTTT. Translation: CASSLGQVVAEAFF.